This record covers a single TCR beta chain. Antigen specificity is unknown. These data belong to a study of beta chain features in type 1 diabetes. Germline V CDR1 and CDR2: SGHAT, FQNNGV. This CDR3 has 15 residues. Trimming took off 1 base at V and 4 bases at J, with 13 bases between the two ends. A sort by CD45RO/CCR7/CD25/CD127/CD95/CD27 yielded CD4+ naive, central memory, regulatory and stem cell-like memory cells. Since all of the isolated RNA was reverse transcribed, expressed TCRB transcripts were what got sequenced. Sequencing used immunoSEQ multiplex PCR; TCRdb keeps in-frame clones, though not all of them. Seen here are about 620,000 clones, around 15% observed once, and the top ten hold approximately 0.087%. Study-level findings and limits: VDJ junctions sequenced from type 1 diabetes patients showed fewer insertions and more deletions.

Sequenced: naive CD4+ T cells from blood. The source is a young man in good health. V usage is TRBV11-2 and J usage is TRBJ1-2; D possibly corresponds to TRBD1 (6 bases). CDR3 loop: CASSLVKTGGYGYTF. The CDR3 DNA reads TGTGCCAGCAGCTTAGTAAAGACAGGTGGCTATGGCTACACCTTC.